The clone carrying this T cell receptor (beta chain) was observed many times. Antigen: not known. This CDR3 region has 13 residues. The V gene lost 5 bases and the J gene lost 7 bases, with 12 bases spanning the gap. Germline V gene sequence: CDR1 DFQATT, CDR2 SNEGSKA (reference sequence). The sample originates from a study of spatial heterogeneity in lung cancer. Whole-study context: The approximately 70 donors had untreated early-stage non-small cell lung cancer. The average appearance count of each unique TCR and UMI combination in raw reads was more than nine. Study findings and constraints: Ubiquitous expanded tumor TCRs were seen in blood more at resection than at follow-up.

The time point: blood at routine non-recurrence follow-up after resection. Sequencing of whole RNA from tumor, nontumor lung or frozen PBMC involved no sorting. Every TCR cDNA molecule bore a unique molecular identifier. Via MiXCR, TCRdb re-called the 5' RACE reads, giving one row per CDR3 protein. The sample carries some 120,000 distinct CDR3 sequences, more than 10% recorded once. The sequencing here drew on PBMCs, taken at follow-up. This TCR was sampled from a male donor with early-stage non-small cell lung cancer. V gene TRBV20-1 combines with J gene TRBJ1-6, with D tentatively TRBD1 (5 bases). CDR3 in DNA: TGCAGTGCTCAGGGACCCGGGAATTCACCCCTCCACTTT. Amino acid sequence: CSAQGPGNSPLHF.